These 15 T cell receptor beta chains share one sample of origin, sequenced in a study of blood T cells in healthy people across ages (dated by TCRdb to the mid-2010s). Preparation of the library involved 5' RACE. A second PCR of 7 to 11 cycles was performed with a sample-barcoded 5' primer and a J-beta primer mix. TCRdb redid the processing of the public reads, applying fastp at Q25 and MiXCR, and retained in-frame beta chains. CDR3 protein duplicates are merged, each entry listing the most common genes and DNA. Present in this sample are some 1,800,000 distinct CDR3 sequences, roughly two fifths of which were seen just once. The ten largest make up 23% of the sample. The sequenced material came from blood. Receptors were obtained from a human donor in good health.

This clonotype has a handful of counts. This rearrangement joins TRBV10-3 to TRBJ1-5, with D possibly TRBD1 on 5 matching bases. CDR1 and CDR2 (germline): ENHRY, SYGVKD. This CDR3 is built from 14 residues. V gave up 5 bases and J gave up 5 bases, with 13 bases separating them. This CDR3 is CAISYGAKDQPQHF. In DNA form, the CDR3 reads TGTGCCATCAGTTACGGGGCGAAAGATCAGCCCCAGCATTTT.

This clonotype has a handful of counts. The chain combines TRBV20-1 with TRBJ2-7; no clear D. The CDR3 is made up of 14 amino acids. Germline V gives CDR1 DFQATT, CDR2 SNEGSKA (reference sequence). The V and J ends lost 0 bases and 4 bases respectively, with 13 bases between them. The CDR3 DNA reads TGCAGTGCTAGAGATCCCCAAGCAGGATACGAGCAGTACTTC. This translates into CSARDPQAGYEQYF.

A note on this clonotype: At one of its ends the junction is not consistent with the germline gene, which may arise from a read error. V is TRBV15 and J is TRBJ1-2; D unclear. The CDR3 extends over 16 amino acids. Germline values: CDR1 LNHNV, CDR2 YYDKDF (reference sequence). The CDR3 sequence: CATGRPSDGTHYGYTF. In DNA, the CDR3 is TGTGCCACCGGCAGACCTTCGGACGGAACTCACTATGGCTACACCTTC.

The CDR3 DNA sequence: TGCAGTGCTATGCAAATGACTAGCGCGTCCTACGAGCAGTACTTC. It codes for CSAMQMTSASYEQYF. This sequence joins TRBV20-1 and TRBJ2-7; 8 nucleotides line up with TRBD2. V lost 4 bases, J lost 1 base, and 9 bases stayed unmatched. The germline gives CDR1 DFQATT, CDR2 SNEGSKA (reference sequence). The CDR3 spans 15 residues.

The rearrangement uses TRBV6-5 and TRBJ2-1; D is unclear. In germline, CDR1 is MNHEY, CDR2 SVGAGI. The germline V and J ends were trimmed by 0 bases and 6 bases, with 18 bases remaining between them. The CDR3 has 17 amino acids. Here the CDR3 DNA reads TGTGCCAGCAGTTACTCCGGGTCACGGCCGAATGTCAATGAGCAGTTCTTC. Amino acid sequence: CASSYSGSRPNVNEQFF.

The J gene is TRBJ2-7, the V gene TRBV25-1; no definite D call. CDR1 and CDR2 (germline): MGHDK, SYGVNS. The CDR3 has 12 amino acids. Trimming removed 3 bases at V and 6 bases at J, with 9 bases between. CDR3: CASSEPLGEQYF. CDR3 nucleotides: TGTGCCAGCAGTGAGCCCCTGGGCGAGCAGTACTTC.

J is TRBJ2-1 and V is TRBV6-2 or TRBV6-3; tentatively, D is TRBD2 (5 bases). Trimming pared 4 bases from V and 3 bases from J, leaving 13 bases between. Germline V gene sequence: CDR1 MNHEY, CDR2 SVGEGT. This CDR3 spans 15 amino acids. CDR3: CASSSSGLVYNEQFF. In nucleotides, the CDR3 is TGTGCCAGCAGTTCCTCGGGGTTAGTCTACAATGAGCAGTTCTTC.

The table lists this clonotype with a count of one. The rearrangement joins TRBV20-1 to TRBJ1-2; TRBD1 is a possible D gene (5 bases). The germline gives CDR1 DFQATT, CDR2 SNEGSKA (reference sequence). Trimming took off 5 bases at V and 3 bases at J, with 13 bases between the two ends. The CDR3 length is 13 residues. CDR3 residues: CSASGLTDYGYTF. Here the CDR3 DNA reads TGCAGTGCTTCAGGGCTTACCGACTATGGCTACACCTTC.

This clonotype came up a few times. The V call is TRBV7-2, the J call TRBJ1-1, with a tentative D call TRBD1 (6 bases). The CDR3 is made up of 14 amino acids. Trimming left V 3 bases short and J 10 bases short, with 18 bases between. In germline, CDR1 is SGHTA, CDR2 FQGNSA. The CDR3 reads CASSFLVTGVAAFF. DNA for the CDR3: TGTGCCAGCAGCTTCCTGGTGACAGGAGTGGCAGCTTTCTTT.

This clonotype has just a few counts. The rearrangement links TRBV4-2 to TRBJ2-1, with D possibly matching TRBD1 (6 bases). Deletions cut 4 bases from V and 0 bases from J, with 16 bases between. This CDR3 comprises 17 residues. The germline gives CDR1 LGHNA, CDR2 YNFKEQ. The CDR3: CASSPTTGYSSYNEQFF. The CDR3 DNA follows: TGTGCCAGCAGCCCTACGACAGGATACAGCTCCTACAATGAGCAGTTCTTC.

The chain combines TRBV6-5 with TRBJ1-6; 8 nucleotides align to TRBD1. V dropped 4 bases and J dropped 8; count of bases not matched to a gene: 13. This CDR3 is 17 amino acids long. Germline CDR1 and CDR2: MNHEY and SVGAGI. The CDR3 reads CASSSSGQGDWDSPLHF. The CDR3 DNA reads as TGTGCCAGCAGTTCCTCAGGACAGGGTGATTGGGATTCACCCCTCCACTTT.

This clonotype has just one count. At one of its ends the junction is not consistent with the germline gene, which may arise from a read error. The rearrangement links TRBV4-3 to TRBJ1-2; possibly TRBD1 for D (6 bases). CDR1 is LGHNA and CDR2 is YSLEER in the germline V gene. This CDR3 has 16 amino acids. This CDR3 is CASGQEAGAGWYGYTF. CDR3 in DNA: TGCGCCAGCGGCCAAGAAGCAGGGGCAGGCTGGTATGGCTACACCTTC.

On this clonotype itself: An end of the junction does not agree with germline; a read error may underlie this. The chain uses TRBV5-1 and TRBJ1-4, with D possibly matching TRBD1 (5 bases). Germline V lookup: CDR1 SGHRS, CDR2 YFSETQ. This CDR3 spans 15 amino acids. CDR3 DNA sequence: TGCGCCAGCAGCCTGGAAGGGACGTCGAATGAAAAACCGTTTTTT. Amino acids: CASSLEGTSNEKPFF. Variable domain in full (rest from reference TRBV5-1 and TRBJ1-4): KAGVTQTPRYLIKTRGQQVTLSCSPISGHRSVSWYQQTPGQGLQFLFEYFSETQRNKGNFPGRFSGRQFSNSRSEMNVSTLELGDSALYLCASSLEGTSNEKPFFGSGTQLSVL.

There are a few counts of this clonotype. The rearrangement joins TRBV9 to TRBJ2-2; D gene unclear. V lost 7 bases to trimming and J lost 2 bases, with 9 bases between them. CDR3 size: 13 residues. Germline CDR1 and CDR2: SGDLS and YYNGEE. CDR3: CASLSLNTGELFF. The DNA of the CDR3 is TGTGCCAGCCTGAGTCTTAACACCGGGGAGCTGTTTTTT.

V usage is TRBV29-1 and J usage is TRBJ2-7, with 10 positions matching TRBD1. The J segment lost 7 bases and the V segment lost 4 bases, leaving 4 bases of the junction unmatched. The CDR3 has 12 amino acids. Germline assignment: CDR1 SQVTM and CDR2 ANQGSEA. The CDR3 here is CSVGQGAGEQYF. The CDR3 DNA reads as TGCAGCGTTGGACAGGGGGCAGGGGAGCAGTACTTC.